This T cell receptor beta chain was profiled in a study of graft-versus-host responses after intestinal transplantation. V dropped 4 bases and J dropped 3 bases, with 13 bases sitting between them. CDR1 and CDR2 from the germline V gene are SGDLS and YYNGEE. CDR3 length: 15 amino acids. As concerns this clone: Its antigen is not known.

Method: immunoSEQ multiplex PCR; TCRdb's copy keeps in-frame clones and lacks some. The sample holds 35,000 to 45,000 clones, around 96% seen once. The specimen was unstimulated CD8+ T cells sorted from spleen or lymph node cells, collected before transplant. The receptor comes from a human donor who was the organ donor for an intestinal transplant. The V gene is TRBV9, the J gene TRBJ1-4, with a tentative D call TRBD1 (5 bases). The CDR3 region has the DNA TGTGCCAGCAGCACCCAAGACAGCCCTAATGAAAAACTGTTTTTT. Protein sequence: CASSTQDSPNEKLFF.